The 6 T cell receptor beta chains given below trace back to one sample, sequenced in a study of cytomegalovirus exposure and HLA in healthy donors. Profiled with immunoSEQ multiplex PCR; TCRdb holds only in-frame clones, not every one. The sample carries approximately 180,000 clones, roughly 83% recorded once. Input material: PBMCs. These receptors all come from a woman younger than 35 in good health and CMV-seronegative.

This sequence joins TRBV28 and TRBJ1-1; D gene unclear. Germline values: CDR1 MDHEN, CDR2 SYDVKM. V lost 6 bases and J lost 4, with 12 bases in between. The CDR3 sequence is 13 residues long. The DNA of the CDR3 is TGTGCCAGCAGCCGCCGGGTCGGCACTGAAGCTTTCTTT. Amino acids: CASSRRVGTEAFF.

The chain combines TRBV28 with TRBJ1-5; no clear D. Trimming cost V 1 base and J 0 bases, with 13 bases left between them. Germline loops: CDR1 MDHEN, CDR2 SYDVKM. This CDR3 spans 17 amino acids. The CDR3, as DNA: TGTGCCAGCAGTTTATTTCCGCAGATTGATAGCAATCAGCCCCAGCATTTT. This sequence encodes CASSLFPQIDSNQPQHF.

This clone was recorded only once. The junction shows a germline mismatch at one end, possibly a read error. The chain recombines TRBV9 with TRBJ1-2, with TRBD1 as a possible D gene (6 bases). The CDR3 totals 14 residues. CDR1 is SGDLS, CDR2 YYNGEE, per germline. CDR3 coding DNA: TGTGCCAGCACCGTAGGGGGGGCTAACTATGGCTACACCTTC. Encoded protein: CASTVGGANYGYTF.

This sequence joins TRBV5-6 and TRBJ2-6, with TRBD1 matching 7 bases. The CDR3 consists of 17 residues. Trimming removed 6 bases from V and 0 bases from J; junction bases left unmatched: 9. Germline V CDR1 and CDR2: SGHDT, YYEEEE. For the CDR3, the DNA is TGTGCCAGCAACCTAGGGACAGTCCGCTCTGGGGCCAACGTCCTGACTTTC. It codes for CASNLGTVRSGANVLTF.

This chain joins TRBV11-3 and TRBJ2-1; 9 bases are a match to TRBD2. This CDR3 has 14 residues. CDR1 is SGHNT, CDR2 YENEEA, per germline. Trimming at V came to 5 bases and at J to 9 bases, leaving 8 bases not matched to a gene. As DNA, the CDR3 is TGTGCCAGCAGCCCCGTAGCGGGAGTCACTGAGCAGTTCTTC. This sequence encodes CASSPVAGVTEQFF. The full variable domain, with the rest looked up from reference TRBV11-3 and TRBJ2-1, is EAGVVQSPRYKIIEKKQPVAFWCNPISGHNTLYWYLQNLGQGPELLIRYENEEAVDDSQLPKDRFSAERLKGVDSTLKIQPAELGDSAVYLCASSPVAGVTEQFFGPGTRLTVL.

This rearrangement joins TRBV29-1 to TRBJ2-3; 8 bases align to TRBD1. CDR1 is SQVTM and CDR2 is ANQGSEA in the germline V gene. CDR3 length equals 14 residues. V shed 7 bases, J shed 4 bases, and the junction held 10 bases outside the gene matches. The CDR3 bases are TGCAGCGCCACGCGGCAGGGGGCGGCAGATACGCAGTATTTT. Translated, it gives CSATRQGAADTQYF.